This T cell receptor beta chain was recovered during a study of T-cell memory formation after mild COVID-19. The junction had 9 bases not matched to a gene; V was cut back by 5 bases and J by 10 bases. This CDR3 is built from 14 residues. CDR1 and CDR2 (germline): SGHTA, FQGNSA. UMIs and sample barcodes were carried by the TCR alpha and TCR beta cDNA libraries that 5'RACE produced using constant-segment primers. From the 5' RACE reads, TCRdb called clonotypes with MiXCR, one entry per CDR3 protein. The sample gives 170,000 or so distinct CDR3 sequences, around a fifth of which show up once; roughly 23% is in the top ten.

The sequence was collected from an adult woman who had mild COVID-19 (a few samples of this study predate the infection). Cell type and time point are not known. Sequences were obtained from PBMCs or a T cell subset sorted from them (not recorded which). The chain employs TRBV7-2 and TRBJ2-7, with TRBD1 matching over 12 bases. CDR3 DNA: TGTGCCAGCAGCGGATCCGGGACAGGGGGCGGACAGTACTTC. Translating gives CASSGSGTGGGQYF.